The 16 T cell receptor beta chains below come from one sample, sequenced in a study of lung T cells in sarcoidosis with Löfgren's syndrome. MiXCR, applied by TCRdb to the reads, yields one record per CDR3 protein. The data contain fewer than 80,000 distinct CDR3 sequences, less than 25% of them singletons. Sequenced sample: CD4+ T cells from PBMCs. Source of these receptors: a human donor with sarcoidosis (Löfgren's syndrome or another form), or a control subject (not recorded which).

There are a few counts of this clonotype. This chain links TRBV2 with TRBJ2-1, with 8 bases that match TRBD2. The CDR3 extends over 20 amino acids. Germline CDR1 is SNHLY and CDR2 is FYNNEI. V shed 3 bases, J shed 4 bases, and the junction held 20 bases outside the gene matches. CDR3 protein: CASSDPPRSTGTRLYNEQFF. The CDR3 DNA sequence: TGTGCCAGCAGTGACCCCCCTAGATCCACCGGGACTAGGTTGTACAATGAGCAGTTCTTC. Full variable domain (missing parts from reference TRBV2 and TRBJ2-1): EPEVTQTPSHQVTQMGQEVILRCVPISNHLYFYWYRQILGQKVEFLVSFYNNEISEKSEIFDDQFSVERPDGSNFTLKIRSTKLEDSAMYFCASSDPPRSTGTRLYNEQFFGPGTRLTVL.

The V call is TRBV7-9, the J call TRBJ2-1; D not resolved. CDR3 length equals 16 residues. Germline V gives CDR1 SEHNR, CDR2 FQNEAQ (reference sequence). Deletions cut 2 bases from V and 0 bases from J, with 11 bases between. The CDR3 protein is CASSLRTPSSYNEQFF. In nucleotides, the CDR3 is TGTGCCAGCAGCTTAAGGACCCCGAGCTCCTACAATGAGCAGTTCTTC.

Concerning this clonotype: This may come from a read error, since a much larger clone is one base off. This chain joins TRBV3-1 and TRBJ2-3; the D gene is possibly TRBD1 (6 bases). The CDR3 sequence is 15 residues long. Germline V CDR1 and CDR2: LGHDT, YNNKEL (reference sequence). CDR3 loop: CDSSVLGAPRDTQYF. The DNA for the CDR3 is TGTGACAGCAGCGTACTGGGGGCGCCGAGGGATACGCAGTATTTT.

This clonotype showed up many times. This rearrangement joins TRBV28 to TRBJ2-4; D is uncertain. This CDR3 is built from 13 residues. Germline V CDR1 and CDR2: MDHEN, SYDVKM. Trimming took 4 bases from V and 8 from J, leaving 12 bases between them. This CDR3 reads CASSSGSLDIQYF. CDR3 in DNA: TGTGCCAGCAGTTCTGGGTCCCTTGACATTCAGTACTTC.

In regard to this clonotype: Compared with germline, one end of the junction differs, possibly owing to a read error. The chain uses TRBV10-1 and TRBJ1-1; perhaps TRBD1 as D (5 bases). This CDR3 has 15 amino acids. The germline gives CDR1 WNHNN, CDR2 SYGVQD (reference sequence). The CDR3 DNA follows: TGCGTCAGCAGTGAGTCTGGGGACCCTCGCACTGAAGCTTTCTTT. This gives the protein CVSSESGDPRTEAFF.

This clonotype has ten or more counts. V gene TRBV11-2 combines with J gene TRBJ2-3; TRBD1 matches at 9 bases. The length of the CDR3 is 15 residues. CDR1 and CDR2 (germline): SGHAT, FQNNGV. V shed 4 bases and J 5 bases; nucleotides not matched to a gene: 7. CDR3 region: CASSSRDRELDTQYF. As DNA, the CDR3 is TGTGCCAGCAGCTCCCGGGACAGGGAGTTAGATACGCAGTATTTT.

The V gene is TRBV4-1, the J gene TRBJ2-5, with D unresolved. Germline V gene data show CDR1 as MGHRA and CDR2 as YSYEKL. Between the trimmed V and J ends, which lost 1 base and 2 bases, there was a span of 17 bases. The CDR3 covers 17 residues. For the CDR3, the DNA is TGCGCCAGCAGCCAAGGCGCCGGGCCGTCCCAGCAAGAGACCCAGTACTTC. Protein sequence: CASSQGAGPSQQETQYF.

The table lists this clonotype with many counts. This chain uses TRBV6-1 with TRBJ2-2; D is perhaps TRBD1 (6 bases). The CDR3 covers 12 residues. V was trimmed by 7 bases and J by 6 bases, leaving 9 bases between them. Germline lookup yields CDR1 MNHNS and CDR2 SASEGT. The CDR3 nucleotides are TGTGCCAGCACCAACAGGGCCGGGGAGCTGTTTTTT. Its protein product is CASTNRAGELFF.

This clonotype has ten or more counts. The gene calls are TRBV28 and TRBJ2-7; the D gene is possibly TRBD2 (6 bases). The CDR3 covers 15 residues. With 5 bases removed from V and 3 bases from J, the gap between germline ends came to 17 bases. Germline CDR1 reads MDHEN; CDR2 reads SYDVKM. The CDR3 spells CASSPGTPGVYEQYF. The CDR3 DNA is TGTGCCAGCAGTCCAGGGACGCCGGGGGTCTACGAGCAGTACTTC.

As to this clonotype: This could be a read error, since a much larger clone is one nucleotide away. This sequence joins TRBV28 and TRBJ1-5, with TRBD1 as a possible D gene (5 bases). CDR3 length: 15 residues. Trimming stripped 2 bases from V and 6 bases from J, with 14 bases between. In germline, CDR1 is MDHEN, CDR2 SYDVKM. In DNA form, the CDR3 reads TGTGCCAGCAGTTTAGACGGGGGAATCGGTCAGCCCCAGCATTTT. Residues: CASSLDGGIGQPQHF.

Remarks on this clonotype: This may be a read error, as it is one base from a much larger clone. The V and J genes are TRBV4-1 and TRBJ2-1; D could derive from TRBD1 or TRBD2 (6 bases each). This CDR3 spans 17 amino acids. Per germline, CDR1 MGHRA and CDR2 YSYEKL. The CDR3 DNA follows: TGCGCCAGCAGCCAAGTTGTTTCGGGGGCCAGGGGCAATGAGCGGTTCTTC. Its protein is CASSQVVSGARGNERFF.

Concerning this clonotype: This likely comes from a read error, as the CDR3 has no conserved phenylalanine or tryptophan at its end. J is TRBJ1-2 and V is TRBV6-1, with D uncertain. The V and J ends lost 4 bases and 6 bases respectively, with 12 bases between them. The germline V gene encodes CDR1 MNHNS and CDR2 SASEGT. The CDR3 totals 13 residues. DNA of the CDR3: TGTGCCAGCAGTGTGCAGGCATCCCATGGCTACACCCTC. Encoded protein: CASSVQASHGYTL.

Ten or more counts support this clonotype. The chain carries TRBV7-6 and TRBJ2-3; D not certain. This CDR3 is built from 14 residues. From germline, CDR1 is SGHVS and CDR2 FNYEAQ. Trimming stripped 2 bases from V and 8 bases from J, with 14 bases between. CDR3 protein: CASSLMGSKITQYF. The CDR3 DNA follows: TGTGCCAGCAGCTTAATGGGATCAAAGATTACGCAGTATTTT.

As to this clonotype: A much larger clone differs by one base, so this may be a read error. The chain combines TRBV7-9 with TRBJ1-2; D gene ambiguous. Trimming stripped 7 bases from V and 5 bases from J, with 14 bases between. The CDR3 runs 13 residues. Germline V gives CDR1 SEHNR, CDR2 FQNEAQ (reference sequence). The CDR3 here is CASTGDGGYGYTF. In nucleotides, the CDR3 is TGTGCCAGCACCGGAGATGGAGGGTATGGCTACACCTTC.

Of note for this clonotype: This sequence may be a read error, since a much larger clone differs from it by one base. The chain links TRBV20-1 to TRBJ1-5, with 8 bases that match TRBD1. Germline CDR1 DFQATT, CDR2 SNEGSKA (reference sequence). The CDR3 sequence is 15 residues long. V lost 1 base to trimming and J lost 6 bases; unmatched junction nucleotides: 8. CDR3 DNA: TGCAGTGCTAGAGTCCCCGAGACAGGGGCTCAGCCCCAGCATTTT. This sequence encodes CSARVPETGAQPQHF.

This clonotype was observed a few times. The V and J genes are TRBV19 and TRBJ1-1, with 10 bases that match TRBD1. The ends lost 7 bases at V and 11 bases at J; junction bases unmatched: 4. The CDR3 is 11 amino acids. The germline V gene has CDR1 LNHDA and CDR2 SQIVND (reference sequence). The CDR3 bases are TGTGCCAGTACCGCGGACAGGGGGGCTTTCTTT. It is translated as CASTADRGAFF. Complete variable domain (other parts from reference TRBV19 and TRBJ1-1): DGGITQSPKYLFRKEGQNVTLSCEQNLNHDAMYWYRQDPGQGLRLIYYSQIVNDFQKGDIAEGYSVSREKKESFPLTVTSAQKNPTAFYLCASTADRGAFFGQGTRLTVV.